The clone carrying this T cell receptor (beta chain) showed up many times. Its antigen is undetermined. The CDR3 has 13 residues. Germline V gene data show CDR1 as SGHTA and CDR2 as FQGNSA. V gave up 3 bases and J gave up 9 bases; unmatched junction bases: 5. This specimen comes from a study of T cells in Graves' hyperthyroidism and ophthalmopathy. Amplification of TCR beta CDR3 regions was performed using RNA transcripts as template. An initial round of RT-PCR targeting the TCR CDR3 relied on the HTBI primer set. TCRdb processed the multiplex PCR reads anew with MiXCR; each CDR3 protein has one entry. The profile covers some 490,000 distinct CDR3 sequences, with roughly a sixth appearing a single time and about 31% taken by the ten largest. Study-wide points: A median about 6.2 months before onset, the model predicted ophthalmopathy.

The receptor comes from a woman aged 30 to 39 with Graves' ophthalmopathy. The V gene is TRBV7-2, the J gene TRBJ2-1; 7 bases fit TRBD1. Sequenced: blood. The CDR3 sequence is CASSFKAGGEQFF. As DNA, the CDR3 is TGTGCCAGCAGCTTTAAAGCAGGGGGTGAGCAGTTCTTC.